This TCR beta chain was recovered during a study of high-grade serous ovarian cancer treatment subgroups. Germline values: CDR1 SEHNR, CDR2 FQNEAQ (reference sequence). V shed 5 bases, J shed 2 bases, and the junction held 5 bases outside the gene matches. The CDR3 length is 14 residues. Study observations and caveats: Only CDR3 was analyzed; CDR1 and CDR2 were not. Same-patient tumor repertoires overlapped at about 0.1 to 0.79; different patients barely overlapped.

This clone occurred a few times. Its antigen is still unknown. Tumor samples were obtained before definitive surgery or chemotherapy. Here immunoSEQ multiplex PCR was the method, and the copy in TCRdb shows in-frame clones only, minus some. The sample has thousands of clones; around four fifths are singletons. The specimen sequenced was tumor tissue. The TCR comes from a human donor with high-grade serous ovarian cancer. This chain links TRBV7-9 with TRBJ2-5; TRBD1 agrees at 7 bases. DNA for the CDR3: TGTGCCAGCAGCCCCCGGACAGGACAAGAGACCCAGTACTTC. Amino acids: CASSPRTGQETQYF.